This entry concerns a single T cell receptor beta chain. Its antigen is unidentified. This specimen belongs to a study of T cell responses to AZD1222 COVID-19 vaccine. Study-wide points: Donors were mostly white British, more females; clonal diversity possibly underestimated.

The table came from immunoSEQ multiplex PCR; TCRdb's copy has only in-frame clones and leaves some out. Altogether roughly 200,000 clones are present, around 94% being singletons, with the ten largest covering 1% to 1.5%. The CDR3 spans 17 residues. V lost 0 bases and J lost 7, with 22 bases in between. CDR1 and CDR2 from the germline V gene are SGHRS and YFSETQ. This chain connects TRBV5-1 to TRBJ2-5; a weak D match, TRBD2 (6 bases). The source was peripheral blood, collected on day 0 of AZD1222 vaccination. The receptor comes from an adult in good health. The CDR3 reads CASSLETGAGRGGTQYF. CDR3 DNA sequence: TGCGCCAGCAGCTTGGAGACCGGGGCAGGGCGGGGAGGGACCCAGTACTTC.